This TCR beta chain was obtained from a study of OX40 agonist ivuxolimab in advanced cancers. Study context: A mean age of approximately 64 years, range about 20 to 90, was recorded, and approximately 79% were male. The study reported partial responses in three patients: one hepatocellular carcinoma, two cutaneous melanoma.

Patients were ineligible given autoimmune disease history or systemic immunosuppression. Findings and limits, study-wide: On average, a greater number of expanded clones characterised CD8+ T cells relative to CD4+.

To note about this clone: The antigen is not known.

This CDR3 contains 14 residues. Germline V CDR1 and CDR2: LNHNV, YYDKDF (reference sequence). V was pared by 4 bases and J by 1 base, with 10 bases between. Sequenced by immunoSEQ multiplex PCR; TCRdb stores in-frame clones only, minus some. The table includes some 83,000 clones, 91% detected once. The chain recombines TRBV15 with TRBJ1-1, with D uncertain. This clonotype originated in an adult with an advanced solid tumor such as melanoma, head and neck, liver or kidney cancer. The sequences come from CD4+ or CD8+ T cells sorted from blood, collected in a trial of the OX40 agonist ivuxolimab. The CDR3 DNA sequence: TGTGCCACCAGCACGGACGGAAAGAACACTGAAGCTTTCTTT. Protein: CATSTDGKNTEAFF.